Described below is a single T cell receptor beta chain sequence and its context. The data were obtained in a study of shared clonotypes between healthy human individuals. Study at large: The people who gave samples were two women and a few men aged 18 to 49.

Ten immunoSEQ deep assay plates served to sequence unsorted PBMC DNA. Method: immunoSEQ multiplex PCR; TCRdb's copy keeps in-frame clones and lacks some. This sample has some 470,000 clones, with around 78% found just once. There were no recent acute infections or vaccinations among the donors, who were healthy HIV-negative adults. All of the donors resided in Nashville, Tennessee, and each was a Caucasian adult. Germline V gene sequence: CDR1 SGHAT, CDR2 FQNNGV. Unmatched junction bases numbered 9, after V lost 6 bases and J lost 5 bases. The CDR3 is 14 residues long. The V gene is TRBV11-2, the J gene TRBJ2-7; 8 nucleotides match TRBD1. The sequence came from a woman aged 40-49 years in good health. Some clones in this sample may be carry-over from other donors' samples. Material: PBMCs. CDR3 nucleotide sequence: TGTGCCAGCAGGATACAGGGGGGATTGGACGAGCAGTACTTC. Translated: CASRIQGGLDEQYF.